A single sample is the source of the 8 T cell receptor beta chains below, sequenced in a study of blood T cell repertoires in COVID-19. Clones were sequenced by immunoSEQ multiplex PCR, and TCRdb holds only the in-frame ones, with some missing. The sample lists about 69,000 clones, roughly 79% seen once, with approximately 45% in the top ten. The material sequenced was peripheral blood. The source of these receptors is a human donor in a cohort sampled during active COVID-19.

V is TRBV6-6 and J is TRBJ2-1; D is undetermined. Trimming stripped 7 bases from V and 8 bases from J, with 15 bases between. This CDR3 has 13 residues. From germline, CDR1 is MNHNY and CDR2 SVGAGI (reference sequence). In DNA form, the CDR3 reads TGTGCCAGCATCTTCAGCGAACTCCATGAGCAGTTCTTC. Encoded protein: CASIFSELHEQFF.

This clone was counted once. The gene calls are TRBV4-1 and TRBJ2-7; D is unresolved. The germline gives CDR1 MGHRA, CDR2 YSYEKL. The ends were cut back, 0 bases at V and 5 bases at J, with 14 bases in the middle. This CDR3 comprises 15 residues. The CDR3: CASSQDPDTFNEQYF. In DNA form, the CDR3 reads TGCGCCAGCAGCCAAGATCCCGACACTTTCAACGAGCAGTACTTC.

The V gene is TRBV9, the J gene TRBJ1-3; D perhaps matches TRBD1 (6 bases). Trimming removed 4 bases from V and 4 bases from J, with 15 bases in between. The CDR3 spans 15 residues. Germline V CDR1 and CDR2: SGDLS, YYNGEE. In nucleotides, the CDR3 is TGTGCCAGCAGCTCCCACAGGGTCGGAGGAAACACCATATATTTT. This gives the protein CASSSHRVGGNTIYF.

The chain links TRBV29-1 to TRBJ2-7; 14 nucleotides agree with TRBD2. Looked up from germline, CDR1 is SQVTM and CDR2 is ANQGSEA. CDR3 length: 15 residues. The ends lost 3 bases at V and 4 bases at J; junction bases unmatched: 5. The CDR3 sequence is CSVEGTSGGRYEQYF. CDR3 in DNA: TGCAGCGTTGAGGGGACTAGCGGGGGTAGGTACGAGCAGTACTTC.

In the case of this clone: A junction end diverges from the germline sequence, so it may reflect a read error. The chain employs TRBV18 and TRBJ2-5; TRBD2 aligns across 12 bases. CDR1 and CDR2 from the germline V gene are KGHSH and LQKENI. The CDR3 consists of 15 residues. CDR3 sequence: CASSPRLAGDETQYF. The CDR3 DNA is TGTGCCAGCTCTCCACGACTAGCGGGAGACGAGACCCAGTACTTC.

V and J are TRBV12-3 or TRBV12-4 and TRBJ2-1; no firm D call. The CDR3 runs 12 residues. Trimming left V 6 bases short and J 7 bases short, with 10 bases between. In DNA form, the CDR3 reads TGTGCCAGCAGGCCCCTCAGGAATGAGCAGTTCTTC. Encoded protein: CASRPLRNEQFF.

The genes are TRBV7-4 and TRBJ2-1; 10 nucleotides align to TRBD2. Trimming took 2 bases from V and 6 from J; bases not matched to a gene: 13. CDR1 SGHVT and CDR2 SQSDAQ come from the germline V gene. The CDR3 is 18 amino acids. CDR3 sequence reads: CASSLTLAGVSEGNEQFF. The CDR3 DNA reads as TGTGCCAGCAGCTTAACCCTAGCGGGAGTTAGTGAGGGCAATGAGCAGTTCTTC. The full variable domain, in which reference TRBV7-4 and TRBJ2-1 provide the parts outside the CDR3, is GAGVSQSPRYKVAKRGRDVALRCDSISGHVTLYWYRQTLGQGSEVLTYSQSDAQRDKSGRPSGRFSAERPERSVSTLKIQRTEQGDSAVYLCASSLTLAGVSEGNEQFFGPGTRLTVL.

V gene TRBV6-5 combines with J gene TRBJ1-5; 8 bases line up with TRBD1. CDR1 is MNHEY and CDR2 is SVGAGI in the germline V gene. V trimming: 6 bases; J trimming: 0 bases; junction bases outside the gene matches: 4. The CDR3 covers 15 residues. CDR3 in amino acids: CASRGQAYSNQPQHF. CDR3 sequence (DNA): TGTGCCAGCAGGGGACAGGCCTATAGCAATCAGCCCCAGCATTTT.